The 17 T cell receptor beta chains below were found in one sample sequenced in a study of cytomegalovirus exposure and HLA in healthy donors. PCR amplification relied on 60 Vbeta primers (plus 13 Jbeta primers). The protocol was immunoSEQ multiplex PCR, while the TCRdb copy is restricted to in-frame clones and leaves out a portion. The profile shows 200,000 to 250,000 clones, approximately 78% of them singletons. The sequencing input was PBMCs. The receptors shown here come from a woman in her forties in good health and CMV-seronegative.

V is TRBV7-3 and J is TRBJ2-6; D is unclear. The CDR3 runs 16 residues. V lost 3 bases to trimming and J lost 0 bases, with 9 bases between them. Germline values: CDR1 SGHTA, CDR2 FQGTGA. As DNA, the CDR3 is TGTGCCAGCAGCTTGGGCCAGATCTCTGGGGCCAACGTCCTGACTTTC. Translation gives CASSLGQISGANVLTF.

The CDR3 DNA follows: TGCGCCAGCAGCATAAGTACGGGGGTGTCTGGGGGGACCCAGTACTTC. The encoded protein is CASSISTGVSGGTQYF. The chain uses TRBV5-1 and TRBJ2-5, with D possibly matching TRBD2 (6 bases). CDR1 SGHRS and CDR2 YFSETQ come from the germline V gene. The V gene lost 4 bases and the J gene lost 7 bases, with 23 bases spanning the gap. This CDR3 spans 16 amino acids.

The chain employs TRBV10-1 and TRBJ2-5, with 15 bases aligning to TRBD2. V was pared by 3 bases and J by 2 bases, with 1 base of the junction left unmatched. Per germline, CDR1 WNHNN and CDR2 SYGVQD (reference sequence). The CDR3 is 16 amino acids. The CDR3 coding sequence is TGCGCCAGCAGTGATGGACTAGCGGGAGGGCAAGAGACCCAGTACTTC. It translates to CASSDGLAGGQETQYF.

The CDR3 loop is CASSFSANTGELFF. CDR3 nucleotides: TGTGCCAGCAGCTTTTCAGCGAACACCGGGGAGCTGTTTTTT. The chain recombines TRBV7-9 with TRBJ2-2; no clear D. The length of the CDR3 is 14 residues. Germline V gives CDR1 SEHNR, CDR2 FQNEAQ (reference sequence). V was pared by 3 bases and J by 0 bases, with 5 bases between. Looking up the rest from reference TRBV7-9 and TRBJ2-2 gives the full variable domain: DTGVSQNPRHKITKRGQNVTFRCDPISEHNRLYWYRQTLGQGPEFLTYFQNEAQLEKSRLLSDRFSAERPKGSFSTLEIQRTEQGDSAMYLCASSFSANTGELFFGEGSRLTVL.

The chain joins TRBV9 to TRBJ2-1; D might be TRBD2 (6 bases). Germline V gives CDR1 SGDLS, CDR2 YYNGEE. The CDR3 contains 15 residues. V was trimmed by 7 bases and J by 0 bases, leaving 14 bases between them. CDR3 bases: TGTGCCAGCGATAAGGAGGGAAGCTCCTACAATGAGCAGTTCTTC. Its protein product is CASDKEGSSYNEQFF.

The rearrangement links TRBV5-6 to TRBJ2-7; maybe TRBD2 (7 bases). Germline-derived CDR1 and CDR2 are SGHDT and YYEEEE. This CDR3 spans 18 amino acids. Trimming left V 3 bases short and J 7 bases short, with 29 bases between. CDR3: CASSYYYVGGQTEKEQYF. CDR3 bases: TGTGCCAGCAGCTACTACTACGTCGGGGGGCAGACGGAAAAAGAGCAGTACTTC.

The rearrangement links TRBV30 to TRBJ2-7; 10 nucleotides align to TRBD2. The CDR3 runs to 14 residues. Germline trimming cut 0 bases from V and 3 bases from J; bases unmatched to any gene: 2. Germline V gene sequence: CDR1 GTSNPN, CDR2 SVGIG (reference sequence). CDR3 bases: TGTGCCTGGAGTGTAATAGCGGGAGGCTACGAGCAGTACTTC. Residues: CAWSVIAGGYEQYF. Full variable domain (missing parts from reference TRBV30 and TRBJ2-7): SQTIHQWPATLVQPVGSPLSLECTVEGTSNPNLYWYRQAAGRGLQLLFYSVGIGQISSEVPQNLSASRPQDRQFILSSKKLLLSDSGFYLCAWSVIAGGYEQYFGPGTRLTVT.

This clone has more than one count but fewer than ten. The rearrangement links TRBV4-1 to TRBJ1-2; 8 nucleotides line up with TRBD1. Per germline, CDR1 MGHRA and CDR2 YSYEKL. J lost 1 base, V lost 1 base, and 14 bases had no gene match. The CDR3 consists of 19 residues. In nucleotides, the CDR3 is TGCGCCAGCAGCCAAGCGGGCCCAAGGGACAGGCACATTAACTATGGCTACACCTTC. Its translation: CASSQAGPRDRHINYGYTF.

This clone was observed a single time. This rearrangement joins TRBV7-9 to TRBJ1-1; TRBD1 is a possible D gene (5 bases). This CDR3 has 14 amino acids. Germline lookup yields CDR1 SEHNR and CDR2 FQNEAQ (reference sequence). V was trimmed by 10 bases and J by 4 bases, leaving 19 bases between them. The CDR3 reads CATTWGVKSTEAFF. The CDR3 DNA sequence: TGTGCCACCACCTGGGGGGTAAAGAGCACTGAAGCTTTCTTT. Drawing the rest from reference TRBV7-9 and TRBJ1-1, the complete variable domain is DTGVSQNPRHKITKRGQNVTFRCDPISEHNRLYWYRQTLGQGPEFLTYFQNEAQLEKSRLLSDRFSAERPKGSFSTLEIQRTEQGDSAMYLCATTWGVKSTEAFFGQGTRLTVV.

V gene TRBV5-4 combines with J gene TRBJ2-2; possible D gene TRBD2, 7 bases. Trimming took off 0 bases at V and 2 bases at J, with 11 bases between the two ends. CDR1 SGHNT and CDR2 YYREEE come from the germline V gene (reference sequence). CDR3 length: 16 residues. The CDR3 DNA reads TGTGCCAGCAGCTTGGCGGGGGGACACAACACCGGGGAGCTGTTTTTT. Protein product: CASSLAGGHNTGELFF.

This clone came up a few times. V gene TRBV18 combines with J gene TRBJ1-4, with TRBD1 matching 7 bases. Germline values: CDR1 KGHSH, CDR2 LQKENI. The junction had 11 bases not matched to a gene; V was cut back by 3 bases and J by 7 bases. The CDR3 sequence is 16 residues long. The DNA of the CDR3 is TGTGCCAGCTCACCGTTCCCGGCAGGGGGTGGTGAAAAACTGTTTTTT. It codes for CASSPFPAGGGEKLFF.

The chain combines TRBV25-1 with TRBJ2-1; TRBD2 agrees at 11 bases. After removal of 5 bases from V and 4 bases from J, the junction contained 7 bases not matched to a gene. CDR3 length: 16 amino acids. Germline V gives CDR1 MGHDK, CDR2 SYGVNS. The CDR3 loop reads CASSLPGTSGYNEQFF. Here the CDR3 DNA reads TGTGCCAGCAGTCTACCCGGGACTAGCGGATACAATGAGCAGTTCTTC.

The gene calls are TRBV30 and TRBJ2-5, with D perhaps TRBD1 (6 bases). The tail of the sequence fits TRBJ2-7 better, so the J call may be wrong. CDR3 length: 15 amino acids. Germline V CDR1 and CDR2: GTSNPN, SVGIG (reference sequence). For the CDR3, the DNA is TGTGCCTGGCAAATCCTAACCGGGACAACCTACGAGCAGTACTTC. This translates into CAWQILTGTTYEQYF.

The V and J genes are TRBV11-1 and TRBJ2-3; 16 nucleotides align to TRBD2. The CDR3 totals 17 residues. J lost 4 bases, V lost 3 bases, and 4 bases had no gene match. Germline V gene lookup returns CDR1 SGHAT and CDR2 FQDESV (reference sequence). DNA for the CDR3: TGTGCCAGCAGCTTCGGGGGACTAGCGGGAGGGTCAGATACGCAGTATTTT. Its protein is CASSFGGLAGGSDTQYF.

The chain is built from TRBV9 and TRBJ1-3; D unclear. From germline, CDR1 is SGDLS and CDR2 YYNGEE. Between the trimmed V and J ends, which lost 4 bases and 0 bases, there was a span of 8 bases. The CDR3 is 14 residues long. The CDR3 sequence: CASSRGYSGNTIYF. In nucleotides, the CDR3 is TGTGCCAGCAGCAGAGGGTACTCTGGAAACACCATATATTTT. Full variable domain (missing parts from reference TRBV9 and TRBJ1-3): DSGVTQTPKHLITATGQRVTLRCSPRSGDLSVYWYQQSLDQGLQFLIQYYNGEERAKGNILERFSAQQFPDLHSELNLSSLELGDSALYFCASSRGYSGNTIYFGEGSWLTVV.

The rearrangement links TRBV5-1 to TRBJ2-7, with D possibly matching TRBD1 (6 bases). CDR3 length: 14 residues. V lost 0 bases and J 2 bases, leaving 9 bases between the germline ends. Germline V lookup: CDR1 SGHRS, CDR2 YFSETQ. The DNA for the CDR3 is TGCGCCAGCAGCTTGGTAGGGGGAACCTACGAGCAGTACTTC. Protein: CASSLVGGTYEQYF.

The J gene is TRBJ1-1, the V gene TRBV19; 9 positions match TRBD1. J gave up 4 bases and V 3 bases, and 9 bases lay outside the gene matches. In germline, CDR1 is LNHDA, CDR2 SQIVND (reference sequence). This CDR3 contains 16 residues. CDR3 DNA: TGTGCCAGTAGTATCGACGGCTGGGACAGGGCCACTGAAGCTTTCTTT. This codes for CASSIDGWDRATEAFF.